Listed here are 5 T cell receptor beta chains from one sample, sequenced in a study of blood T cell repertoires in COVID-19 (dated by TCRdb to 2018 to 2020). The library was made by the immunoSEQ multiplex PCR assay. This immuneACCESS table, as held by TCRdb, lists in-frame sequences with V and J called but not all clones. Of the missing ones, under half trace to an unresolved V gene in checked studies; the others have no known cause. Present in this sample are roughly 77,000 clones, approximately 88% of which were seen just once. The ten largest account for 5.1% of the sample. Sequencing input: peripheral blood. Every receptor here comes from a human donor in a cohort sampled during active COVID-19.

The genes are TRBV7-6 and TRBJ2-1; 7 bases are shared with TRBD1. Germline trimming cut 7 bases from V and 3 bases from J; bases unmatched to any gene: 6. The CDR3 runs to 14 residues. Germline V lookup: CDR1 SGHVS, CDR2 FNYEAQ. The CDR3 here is CASTQTGDYNEQFF. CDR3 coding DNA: TGTGCCAGCACCCAAACAGGGGACTACAATGAGCAGTTCTTC.

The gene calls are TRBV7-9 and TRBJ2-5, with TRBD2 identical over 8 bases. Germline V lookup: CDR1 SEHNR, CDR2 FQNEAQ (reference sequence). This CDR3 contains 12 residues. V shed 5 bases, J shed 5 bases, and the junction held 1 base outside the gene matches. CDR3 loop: CASSPSGETQYF. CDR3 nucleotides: TGTGCCAGCAGCCCTAGCGGGGAGACCCAGTACTTC. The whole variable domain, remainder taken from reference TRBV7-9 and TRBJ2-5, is DTGVSQNPRHKITKRGQNVTFRCDPISEHNRLYWYRQTLGQGPEFLTYFQNEAQLEKSRLLSDRFSAERPKGSFSTLEIQRTEQGDSAMYLCASSPSGETQYFGPGTRLLVL.

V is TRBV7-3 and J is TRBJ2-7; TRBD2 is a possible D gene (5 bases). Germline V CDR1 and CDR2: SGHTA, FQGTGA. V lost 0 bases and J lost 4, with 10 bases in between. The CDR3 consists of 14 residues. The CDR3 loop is CASSLTGRGYEQYF. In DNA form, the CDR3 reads TGTGCCAGCAGCTTAACGGGTCGGGGATACGAGCAGTACTTC.

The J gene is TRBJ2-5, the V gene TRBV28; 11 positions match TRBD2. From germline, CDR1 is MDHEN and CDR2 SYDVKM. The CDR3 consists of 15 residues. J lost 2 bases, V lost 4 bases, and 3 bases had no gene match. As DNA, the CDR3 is TGTGCCAGCAGTTCGACTAGCGGGGTGCAAGAGACCCAGTACTTC. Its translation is CASSSTSGVQETQYF.

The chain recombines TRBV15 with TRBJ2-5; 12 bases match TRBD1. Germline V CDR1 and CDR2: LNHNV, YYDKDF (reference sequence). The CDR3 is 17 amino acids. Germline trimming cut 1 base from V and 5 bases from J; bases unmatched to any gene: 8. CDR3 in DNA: TGTGCCACCAGCAGAGTGGTCGGGACAGGGGGCCGGGAGACCCAGTACTTC. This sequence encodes CATSRVVGTGGRETQYF.